The sequence of this T cell receptor (beta chain) was determined in a study of post-analysis software for immune sequencing data. Unique molecular identifiers were built into the TCR beta cDNA libraries. Via MiXCR, TCRdb re-called the PCR reads, giving one row per CDR3 protein. The sample holds over 300,000 distinct CDR3 sequences; approximately 33% are singletons and the top ten take about an eighth. A few counts support this clonotype. Sequenced material: blood. This TCR came from a girl aged 10 to 17 with multiple sclerosis.

CDR3 region: CASSLFQVLAYEQYF. In DNA form, the CDR3 reads TGTGCCAGCAGTTTATTTCAGGTCCTGGCCTACGAGCAGTACTTC. This sequence joins TRBV28 and TRBJ2-7; no reliable D call. In germline, CDR1 is MDHEN, CDR2 SYDVKM. Between the trimmed V and J ends, which lost 1 base and 2 bases, there was a span of 12 bases. The CDR3 totals 15 residues.